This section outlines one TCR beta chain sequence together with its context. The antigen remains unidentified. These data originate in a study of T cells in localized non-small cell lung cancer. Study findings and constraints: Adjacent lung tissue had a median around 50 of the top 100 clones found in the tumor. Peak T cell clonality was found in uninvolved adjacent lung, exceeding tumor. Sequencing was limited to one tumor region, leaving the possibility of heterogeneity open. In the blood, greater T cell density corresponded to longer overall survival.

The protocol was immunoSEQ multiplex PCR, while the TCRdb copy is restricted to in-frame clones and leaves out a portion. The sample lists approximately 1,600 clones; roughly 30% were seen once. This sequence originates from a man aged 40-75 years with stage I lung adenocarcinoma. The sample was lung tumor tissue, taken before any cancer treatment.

The CDR3: CASSLKLQIEKLFF. CDR3 DNA: TGTGCCAGCAGCTTGAAACTCCAGATTGAAAAACTGTTTTTT. This rearrangement joins TRBV11-3 to TRBJ1-4, with D unresolved. The germline CDR1 and CDR2 sequences are SGHNT and YENEEA. The V end was cut by 3 bases, the J end by 7 bases, with 12 bases between. This CDR3 contains 14 residues.